This T cell receptor (beta chain) was found in a study of shared clonotypes between healthy human individuals (dated by TCRdb to 2018 to 2020). A note on the overall study: The cohort comprised a couple of women and a few men aged 18 to 49 years. For each donor, CD4 naive and CD4 memory were each given three plates, CD8 naive was given two plates, and CD8 memory was given one plate. The study deeply sequenced blood TCR repertoires of five healthy adults to estimate repertoire size and the extent of clonotype sharing between individuals. Different laboratories and diverse techniques were used to prepare libraries and sequence TCR repertoires, to increase sequencing depth and limit assay-specific biases. Leukapheresis yielded between about 0.8 and 9.5 billion PBMCs per donor.

About this clone: Its antigen has not been determined. No quality values exist for individual bases; no much larger clone is one base distant.

Ends trimmed: V by 7 bases, J by 2 bases; bases unmatched to a gene: 8. CDR1 is given as SNHLY and CDR2 as FYNNEI, both from the germline V gene. The CDR3 starts with the cysteine, ends with the phenylalanine, and has 15 residues. The entry retains the CDR3 DNA only, 45 bases that are in frame from base 1. The donors were healthy, HIV-negative adults who had no recently reported acute infections or vaccinations. All donors were Caucasian adults living in Nashville, Tennessee, USA. CD4+ T cells were enriched by magnetic negative selection, after which naive cells were positively selected on CD45RA and the negative fraction was taken as the memory subset. Blood was collected by leukapheresis, and PBMCs were isolated by Ficoll-Histopaque density gradient centrifugation and then cryopreserved in liquid nitrogen vapor phase. Analytical flow cytometry was used to check the purity and quantity of every magnetically sorted T cell population. Each sorted fraction had its genomic DNA isolated and then quantified by UV absorbance on a Nanodrop 2000c.

Summary of the overall study and its limitations: Rarefaction of sorted-subset datasets indicated incomplete sequencing despite the large sequencing depth. Sharing across a few donors was observed for 4.5% to 6.5% of naive CD4, over 3% of naive CD8, roughly 2.4% of memory CD4, and around 0.4% of memory CD8 clonotypes. Sampling was restricted to blood, and TCR repertoires in tissues likely differ from the TCR repertoires found in blood. Compared with non-shared clonotypes, the clonotypes found in all four sorted-subset donors had higher generation probabilities. Pairwise subsampling led to the expectation that sequencing depth would affect the degree of clonotype sharing among donors. Larger estimated clonotype richness was generally found for naive subsets than for memory subsets. Because the study included a small number of donors, the genetic and exposure-history diversity represented was limited.

Using the deep immunoSEQ assay, TCR CDR3 regions were amplified from genomic DNA by multiplex PCR. Genomic DNA extracted from each cell subset was distributed evenly over all wells of several immunoSEQ 96-well plates, and each plate served as one replicate. For sorted subsets, each replicate PCR was loaded with roughly 190 ng genomic DNA, equivalent to about 30,000 T cell genomes. Purified libraries were quantified with a Qubit 3.0 fluorometer, sized on a Bioanalyzer 2100, and re-quantified with the KAPA Library Quantification kit. Each immunoSEQ 96-well plate was sequenced on its own single-read 150-cycle Illumina NextSeq 550 flow cell. Per the authors' processing: Because the immunoSEQ output included only junctional sequences and no quality scores, the filtering could not be the same as the filtering used for full-length reads. To assign V/J genes and CDR3, sequences were annotated using PyIR, a Python wrapper for IgBLAST v1.9, with IMGT germline references. Reads were removed for weak V/J assignments (E-value above 1e-6), missing CDR3, stop codons, out-of-frame junctions, or ambiguous translated residues. V3J clonotypes were defined as sequences sharing the same inferred V gene, J gene, and CDR3 amino acid sequence. Percentage overlap between repertoires was computed as shared unique clonotypes divided by the size of the smaller repertoire. Three approaches were used to assess repertoire richness: RTK rarefaction, the Chao1 estimator, and Recon v2.1 estimates of unobserved clonotypes. OLGA was used to compute generation probabilities for all TCRbeta clonotypes that the gDNA method yielded from a handful of donors. TCRdb re-hosts the immuneACCESS table, in-frame sequences only. Its copies lack some clones; in the studies checked, an unresolved V gene accounts for under half of them, and the cause for the rest is not known. V, J and clone size derive from that table, while D and trimming were established from the DNA sequence. The sample yields roughly 1,600,000 clones; about 98.5% were counted once. 0.36% of the sample is taken by the ten largest.

The clonotype comes from a man under 40 in good health. The sequence links TRBV2 to TRBJ1-5, and 7 junction bases match TRBD1. The material sequenced was naive CD4+ T cells sorted from blood. The cell subset or site label, read with the paper, signifies: CD45RA+ positively selected. The CDR3 in this case is CASKFDRDRNQPQHF. The bases are TGTGCCAGCAAGTTTGACAGGGATCGCAATCAGCCCCAGCATTTT.